Presented here are 31 T cell receptor beta chains from one specimen sequenced in a study of CD8 T cells in Susac syndrome. RNA amounts of about 0.5 to 1 ug underwent reverse transcription with random hexamers. Via MiXCR, TCRdb re-called the immunoSEQ multiplex PCR reads, giving one row per CDR3 protein. The sample records 130,000 or so distinct CDR3 sequences, about 95% being singletons. Sequencing was carried out using CD8+ T cells from PBMCs. These receptors were taken from a human donor with Susac syndrome.

This chain uses TRBV20-1 with TRBJ1-3, with a tentative D call TRBD1 (5 bases). Trimming took off 6 bases at V and 2 bases at J, with 11 bases between the two ends. CDR1 DFQATT and CDR2 SNEGSKA come from the germline V gene (reference sequence). The length of the CDR3 is 13 residues. The CDR3 region has the DNA TGCAGTGCCAAGGACACTCCTGGAAACACCATATATTTT. It is translated as CSAKDTPGNTIYF.

The gene calls are TRBV5-4 and TRBJ1-2, with 9 bases that match TRBD1. The CDR3 runs to 13 residues. Germline V CDR1 and CDR2: SGHNT, YYREEE (reference sequence). V was pared by 5 bases and J by 8 bases, with 7 bases of the junction left unmatched. In DNA form, the CDR3 reads TGTGCCAGCAGGGACAGGGGCTTGGGAGGCTACACCTTC. It specifies CASRDRGLGGYTF.

The chain employs TRBV12-3 or TRBV12-4 and TRBJ2-7; 7 bases fit TRBD1. V dropped 4 bases and J dropped 3; count of bases not matched to a gene: 6. This CDR3 region has 14 residues. This chain's CDR3 is CASSSKPGGYEQYF. The DNA of the CDR3 is TGTGCCAGCAGTTCCAAACCAGGGGGCTACGAGCAGTACTTC.

The chain couples TRBV27 to TRBJ2-7; D remains unclear. CDR3 length: 9 amino acids. The germline V gene has CDR1 MNHEY and CDR2 SMNVEV (reference sequence). V gave up 11 bases and J gave up 6 bases, with 8 bases separating them. This CDR3 reads CASSREQYF. For the CDR3, the DNA is TGTGCCTCCTCCCGCGAGCAGTACTTC.

The chain has TRBV5-1 and TRBJ2-3; TRBD2 aligns across 10 bases. J was trimmed by 5 bases and V by 3 bases; bases with no gene match: 6. The CDR3 contains 15 residues. Germline V gives CDR1 SGHRS, CDR2 YFSETQ. CDR3 in amino acids: CASSSSGGGGDTQYF. CDR3 nucleotides: TGCGCCAGCAGCTCTAGCGGGGGCGGCGGAGATACGCAGTATTTT.

V is TRBV25-1 and J is TRBJ1-6, with TRBD1 matching 8 bases. The CDR3 contains 14 residues. The J segment lost 10 bases and the V segment lost 6 bases, leaving 8 bases of the junction unmatched. From germline, CDR1 is MGHDK and CDR2 SYGVNS. The CDR3 DNA reads TGTGCCAGCAGCTGGGGGACAGGAGGATCACCCCTCCACTTT. This gives the protein CASSWGTGGSPLHF.

The chain has TRBV4-1 and TRBJ2-7; possibly TRBD1 or TRBD2 for D (5 bases each). Trimming cost V 3 bases and J 6 bases, with 9 bases left between them. The germline gives CDR1 MGHRA, CDR2 YSYEKL. The CDR3 extends over 12 amino acids. The CDR3 nucleotides read TGCGCCAGCAGCCAGGGGGTCGGCGAGCAGTACTTC. Protein product: CASSQGVGEQYF.

The chain is built from TRBV5-6 and TRBJ2-5, with D perhaps being TRBD1 or TRBD2 (5 bases each). Germline V CDR1 and CDR2: SGHDT, YYEEEE. The V end lost 5 bases, the J end lost 4 bases, and 21 bases lay between the germline ends. The CDR3 is 16 amino acids. CDR3 region: CASRMLGDGRGETQYF. The CDR3 coding sequence is TGTGCCAGCAGGATGCTCGGGGACGGCCGGGGAGAGACCCAGTACTTC.

The chain employs TRBV12-3 or TRBV12-4 and TRBJ1-2; D call uncertain. The CDR3 length is 11 residues. V was cut by 5 bases and J by 8 bases, with 9 bases left in between. The DNA for the CDR3 is TGTGCCAGCAGTGTAGGACCCGGCTACACCTTC. Translated: CASSVGPGYTF.

This clonotype was detected only once. The CDR3 protein is CASSQVRRDEQFF. The DNA for the CDR3 is TGCGCCAGCAGCCAGGTGCGCAGGGATGAGCAGTTCTTC. The gene calls are TRBV4-3 and TRBJ2-1, with D tentatively TRBD1 (5 bases). Trimming took off 3 bases at V and 8 bases at J, with 11 bases between the two ends. Germline V gene data show CDR1 as LGHNA and CDR2 as YSLEER. The CDR3 totals 13 residues.

The chain links TRBV4-3 to TRBJ1-2; D is possibly TRBD1 (5 bases). Deletions cut 0 bases from V and 2 bases from J, with 7 bases between. The CDR3 sequence is 14 residues long. Germline assignment: CDR1 LGHNA and CDR2 YSLEER. CDR3 sequence (DNA): TGCGCCAGCAGCCAAGACGGGGGGAACTATGGCTACACCTTC. Protein sequence: CASSQDGGNYGYTF.

This chain joins TRBV10-3 and TRBJ2-5, with D maybe TRBD1 (5 bases). Deletions cut 6 bases from V and 0 bases from J, with 14 bases between. The CDR3 covers 15 residues. Per the germline V gene, CDR1 is ENHRY and CDR2 is SYGVKD. The CDR3 DNA reads as TGTGCCATCAGAGACGGACACCAGTACCAAGAGACCCAGTACTTC. Amino acids: CAIRDGHQYQETQYF.

The chain recombines TRBV27 with TRBJ1-2, with D possibly being TRBD1 (6 bases). This CDR3 is 14 amino acids long. Germline assignment: CDR1 MNHEY and CDR2 SMNVEV (reference sequence). V lost 2 bases, J lost 2 bases, and 9 bases lay in between. The CDR3 sequence is CASSLGTPNYGYTF. In DNA, the CDR3 is TGTGCCAGCAGTTTAGGGACACCGAACTATGGCTACACCTTC.

The chain carries TRBV7-2 and TRBJ2-7; D is possibly TRBD2 (6 bases). There are 14 residues in the CDR3. V was shortened by 5 bases and J by 2 bases, with 13 bases between the two germline ends. Germline V gene lookup returns CDR1 SGHTA and CDR2 FQGNSA. Written as DNA, the CDR3 is TGTGCCAGCAGCCAGGGACTTGTAACCTACGAGCAGTACTTC. Translating gives CASSQGLVTYEQYF.

This chain joins TRBV20-1 and TRBJ2-4; D not certain. The CDR3 extends over 15 amino acids. CDR1 and CDR2 (germline): DFQATT, SNEGSKA (reference sequence). V lost 6 bases and J lost 0, with 15 bases in between. CDR3: CSARGNSLAKNIQYF. The CDR3 DNA reads TGCAGTGCCCGAGGAAACAGTCTAGCCAAAAACATTCAGTACTTC.

The chain has TRBV20-1 and TRBJ1-2; D not resolved. The CDR3 runs 15 residues. Trimming took 0 bases from V and 4 from J, leaving 15 bases between them. Germline V lookup: CDR1 DFQATT, CDR2 SNEGSKA (reference sequence). The CDR3: CSARDKGGQLYGYTF. DNA of the CDR3: TGCAGTGCTAGAGATAAAGGTGGGCAGCTCTATGGCTACACCTTC.

The chain links TRBV5-4 to TRBJ1-4; 9 bases match TRBD1. Germline V gene sequence: CDR1 SGHNT, CDR2 YYREEE (reference sequence). V lost 0 bases to trimming and J lost 6 bases; unmatched junction nucleotides: 0. The CDR3 runs 14 residues. CDR3 sequence reads: CASSLDRGHEKLFF. In nucleotides, the CDR3 is TGTGCCAGCAGCTTGGACAGGGGGCATGAAAAACTGTTTTTT.

The chain combines TRBV6-5 with TRBJ2-2; D gene uncertain. CDR3 length: 16 residues. CDR1 and CDR2 from the germline V gene are MNHEY and SVGAGI. V dropped 0 bases and J dropped 4 bases, with 12 bases sitting between them. The CDR3 DNA reads TGTGCCAGCAGTTACTCGATAGCCGGAATCACCGGGGAGCTGTTTTTT. Translation: CASSYSIAGITGELFF.

This chain connects TRBV7-2 to TRBJ2-7; D is perhaps TRBD1 (6 bases). CDR3 length equals 13 residues. Per the germline V gene, CDR1 is SGHTA and CDR2 is FQGNSA. Trimming left V 1 base short and J 2 bases short, with 6 bases between. The CDR3 reads CASSLEGAYEQYF. The DNA for the CDR3 is TGTGCCAGCAGCTTAGAGGGGGCCTACGAGCAGTACTTC. Full variable domain (outside the CDR3, taken from reference TRBV7-2 and TRBJ2-7): GAGVSQSPSNKVTEKGKDVELRCDPISGHTALYWYRQSLGQGLEFLIYFQGNSAPDKSGLPSDRFSAERTGGSVSTLTIQRTQQEDSAVYLCASSLEGAYEQYFGPGTRLTVT.

The CDR3 sequence is CASSAHNEQFF. CDR3 nucleotides: TGTGCCAGCAGCGCCCACAATGAGCAGTTCTTC. The chain joins TRBV9 to TRBJ2-1; D unclear. The CDR3 contains 11 residues. Germline V CDR1 and CDR2: SGDLS, YYNGEE. The germline V and J ends were trimmed by 3 bases and 5 bases, with 3 bases remaining between them.

The chain carries TRBV3-1 and TRBJ1-1; D not certain. Trimming pared 1 base from V and 2 bases from J, leaving 11 bases between. The CDR3 spans 15 residues. Germline V gives CDR1 LGHDT, CDR2 YNNKEL (reference sequence). CDR3 nucleotides: TGTGCCAGCAGCCAAGCTCCGGGATACAACACTGAAGCTTTCTTT. Amino acid sequence: CASSQAPGYNTEAFF. The entire variable domain, with the rest obtained from reference TRBV3-1 and TRBJ1-1, is as follows: DTAVSQTPKYLVTQMGNDKSIKCEQNLGHDTMYWYKQDSKKFLKIMFSYNNKELIINETVPNRFSPKSPDKAHLNLHINSLELGDSAVYFCASSQAPGYNTEAFFGQGTRLTVV.

V is TRBV30 and J is TRBJ2-7, with 13 bases fitting TRBD2. Germline CDR1 and CDR2: GTSNPN and SVGIG (reference sequence). Unmatched junction bases numbered 4, after V lost 4 bases and J lost 10 bases. This CDR3 is 12 amino acids long. CDR3: CAWITSGGGQYF. DNA for the CDR3: TGTGCCTGGATAACTAGCGGGGGGGGCCAGTACTTC.

The chain has TRBV5-1 and TRBJ2-1; 7 positions agree with TRBD1. CDR3 length: 15 amino acids. Unmatched junction bases numbered 9, after V lost 4 bases and J lost 5 bases. CDR1 and CDR2 from the germline V gene are SGHRS and YFSETQ. CDR3 sequence reads: CASSRWTGANNEQFF. In DNA form, the CDR3 reads TGCGCCAGCAGCCGGTGGACAGGAGCAAACAATGAGCAGTTCTTC. Together with reference TRBV5-1 and TRBJ2-1, the CDR3 gives the full variable domain: KAGVTQTPRYLIKTRGQQVTLSCSPISGHRSVSWYQQTPGQGLQFLFEYFSETQRNKGNFPGRFSGRQFSNSRSEMNVSTLELGDSALYLCASSRWTGANNEQFFGPGTRLTVL.

The V call is TRBV29-1, the J call TRBJ2-3, with D maybe TRBD1 (5 bases). This CDR3 region has 16 residues. The V and J ends lost 1 base and 3 bases respectively, with 17 bases between them. CDR1 is SQVTM, CDR2 ANQGSEA, per germline. Here the CDR3 reads CSVEGLTAGLTDTQYF. CDR3 nucleotide sequence: TGCAGCGTTGAAGGCTTGACAGCCGGGTTGACAGATACGCAGTATTTT.

The chain recombines TRBV5-4 with TRBJ2-1, with D perhaps matching TRBD1 or TRBD2 (5 bases each). The CDR3 runs 13 residues. Germline V CDR1 and CDR2: SGHNT, YYREEE (reference sequence). Trimming pared 3 bases from V and 7 bases from J, leaving 11 bases between. The CDR3 DNA is TGTGCCAGCAGCTCGTCCTGGGGGAATGAGCAGTTCTTC. The encoded protein is CASSSSWGNEQFF.

This clonotype was observed once. V usage is TRBV27 and J usage is TRBJ1-2; 7 nucleotides match TRBD1. The germline V gene encodes CDR1 MNHEY and CDR2 SMNVEV (reference sequence). Trimming took 6 bases from V and 8 from J; bases not matched to a gene: 15. This CDR3 is built from 15 residues. The CDR3 is CASSRRDRSTEGYTF. CDR3 sequence (DNA): TGTGCCAGCAGCCGCAGGGACAGATCTACGGAAGGCTACACCTTC.

This chain joins TRBV29-1 and TRBJ2-5; possibly TRBD2 for D (5 bases). Germline-derived CDR1 and CDR2 are SQVTM and ANQGSEA. The CDR3 runs to 13 residues. Trimming left V 1 base short and J 1 base short, with 7 bases between. The CDR3 bases are TGCAGCGTTGAAGGAGGGTTCCAAGAGACCCAGTACTTC. Protein product: CSVEGGFQETQYF. The variable domain in full, completed from reference TRBV29-1 and TRBJ2-5, reads SAVISQKPSRDICQRGTSLTIQCQVDSQVTMMFWYRQQPGQSLTLIATANQGSEATYESGFVIDKFPISRPNLTFSTLTVSNMSPEDSSIYLCSVEGGFQETQYFGPGTRLLVL.

The rearrangement links TRBV30 to TRBJ2-3, with 9 bases lining up with TRBD2. V was pared by 5 bases and J by 3 bases, with 6 bases of the junction left unmatched. This CDR3 spans 14 amino acids. The germline V gene has CDR1 GTSNPN and CDR2 SVGIG (reference sequence). CDR3: CAWWIAGETDTQYF. CDR3 coding DNA: TGTGCCTGGTGGATAGCGGGGGAGACAGATACGCAGTATTTT.

CDR3 amino acids: CASSVGTGSDKLFF. The CDR3 nucleotides are TGTGCCAGCAGCGTGGGGACAGGGAGTGACAAACTGTTTTTT. The chain links TRBV9 to TRBJ1-4; 9 bases map to TRBD1. Germline values: CDR1 SGDLS, CDR2 YYNGEE. This CDR3 has 14 amino acids. Unmatched junction bases numbered 7, after V lost 2 bases and J lost 11 bases.

This clonotype was detected only once. This chain joins TRBV9 and TRBJ2-3; tentatively, D is TRBD1 or TRBD2 (5 bases each). Germline CDR1 reads SGDLS; CDR2 reads YYNGEE. The CDR3 sequence is 15 residues long. V lost 4 bases, J lost 0 bases, and 12 bases lay in between. This CDR3 is CASSLGTFSTDTQYF. The CDR3 DNA follows: TGTGCCAGCAGCCTAGGGACCTTTAGCACAGATACGCAGTATTTT.

This chain uses TRBV29-1 with TRBJ2-7; the D is unclear. The germline gives CDR1 SQVTM, CDR2 ANQGSEA. The V end was cut by 7 bases, the J end by 0 bases, with 13 bases between. This CDR3 spans 13 amino acids. The CDR3, as DNA: TGCAGCGCATATCTGGGTAGCTCCTACGAGCAGTACTTC. It encodes CSAYLGSSYEQYF.